The rows below give T cell receptor beta chains drawn from one sample of a study of cytomegalovirus exposure and HLA in healthy donors. TCRdb's table, derived via immunoSEQ multiplex PCR, lists solely in-frame clones and lacks some. The sample includes 120,000 or so clones, less than 20% of them seen just once. The sample consisted of PBMCs. These receptors all come from a woman between 18 and 30 years old in good health and CMV-seronegative. Both conserved end residues are part of each CDR3. A D gene is named only where the DNA matches it firmly. Size is omitted from some rows. Given values are once, few, many or a class for expanded clones.

J | V | D | size | CDR3 | DNA
TRBJ1-3 | TRBV6-1 | NA | NA | CASTASGSGNTIYF | TGTGCCAGCACTGCTTCGGGGAGCGGAAACACCATATATTTT
TRBJ1-1 | TRBV30 | NA | NA | CAWSVYLNTEAFF | TGTGCCTGGAGTGTATACTTGAACACTGAAGCTTTCTTT
TRBJ2-6 | TRBV30 | TRBD2 | NA | CAWRLAGSSGANVLTF | TGTGCCTGGAGACTAGCGGGGAGCTCTGGGGCCAACGTCCTGACTTTC
TRBJ1-1 | TRBV7-2 | NA | few | CASSLVAGPNTEAFF | TGTGCCAGCAGCTTAGTGGCAGGTCCGAACACTGAAGCTTTCTTT
TRBJ2-5 | TRBV9 | NA | NA | CASSVTGAEETQYF | TGTGCCAGCAGCGTAACGGGAGCGGAAGAGACCCAGTACTTC
TRBJ1-2 | TRBV6-6 | TRBD1 | NA | CASSYLGGTGNSGYTF | TGTGCCAGCAGTTACCTCGGAGGGACAGGGAATTCTGGCTACACCTTC
TRBJ1-5 | TRBV10-2 | TRBD1 | NA | CASSELGQANQPQHF | TGCGCCAGCAGTGAGTTAGGACAGGCGAATCAGCCCCAGCATTTT
TRBJ2-7 | TRBV6-6 | NA | NA | CASSYSNPNYEQYF | TGTGCCAGCAGTTACTCCAACCCTAACTACGAGCAGTACTTC
TRBJ2-5 | TRBV6-5 | NA | NA | CASGLPGDKEQYF | TGTGCCAGCGGCCTTCCCGGAGATAAGGAGCAGTACTTC
TRBJ1-5 | TRBV5-6 | TRBD1 | NA | CASSSGDRRNQPQHF | TGTGCCAGCAGCTCTGGGGACAGGAGAAATCAGCCCCAGCATTTT